The present entry profiles one T cell receptor (beta chain) with its context. The antigen is not known. Repertoires were generated with immunoSEQ multiplex PCR, while TCRdb's copy carries only in-frame clones and drops some. The sample carries more than 50,000 clones, 75% to 85% recorded once. The entry originates in a study of T cell responses to AZD1222 COVID-19 vaccine. Study-wide points: Repertoires were obtained solely post-peak T cell response. The donor cohort was predominantly white British with a female majority, and clonal diversity may have been underestimated.

The CDR3 sequence is 13 residues long. Per the germline V gene, CDR1 is MNHEY and CDR2 is SMNVEV (reference sequence). V was cut by 3 bases and J by 4 bases, with 7 bases left in between. This TCR derives from an adult in good health. The chain joins TRBV27 to TRBJ1-5; perhaps TRBD1 as D (5 bases). This specimen consisted of peripheral blood, obtained on day 0 of MenACWY control vaccination. This chain's CDR3 is CASSFQGNQPQHF. The CDR3 nucleotides are TGTGCCAGCAGTTTTCAGGGTAATCAGCCCCAGCATTTT.